This is a list of T cell receptor beta chains from one sample in a study of blood T cell repertoires in COVID-19. Sequencing was performed with immunoSEQ multiplex PCR; in TCRdb, only in-frame clones are kept and a portion is missing. The sample records under 150,000 clones, about 85% being singletons. The sample comprised peripheral blood. These TCRs come from a human donor in a cohort sampled during active COVID-19. CDR3s include the opening cysteine and the closing phenylalanine or tryptophan. The D gene is left open where the match is weak. Expanded clones are given a class, and other clones once, few, many or no size at all.

cdr3_aa: CASSLGSLEDTQYF
cdr3_nt: TGCGCCAGCAGCCTTGGGAGTTTGGAGGATACGCAGTATTTT
cdr3_length: 14
j_call: TRBJ2-3
d_call: NA
v_call: TRBV4-1
clone_size: NA

cdr3_aa: CASSLAGWSQPQHF
cdr3_nt: TGTGCCAGCAGCTTAGCTGGTTGGAGTCAGCCCCAGCATTTT
cdr3_length: 14
j_call: TRBJ1-5
d_call: NA
v_call: TRBV7-9
clone_size: NA

cdr3_aa: CASRQGQVYQPQHF
cdr3_nt: TGTGCCAGCAGGCAGGGACAGGTTTATCAGCCCCAGCATTTT
cdr3_length: 14
j_call: TRBJ1-5
d_call: TRBD1
v_call: TRBV28
clone_size: NA

cdr3_aa: CASAEGQGADEQYF
cdr3_nt: TGTGCCAGCGCGGAGGGACAGGGGGCCGACGAGCAGTACTTC
cdr3_length: 14
j_call: TRBJ2-7
d_call: TRBD1
v_call: TRBV9
clone_size: NA

cdr3_aa: CASSQGGGKLFF
cdr3_nt: TGTGCCAGCAGCCAAGGGGGGGGGAAACTGTTTTTT
cdr3_length: 12
j_call: TRBJ1-4
d_call: NA
v_call: TRBV3-1/TRBV3-2
clone_size: NA

cdr3_aa: CSASSGGTDTQYF
cdr3_nt: TGCAGTGCTAGTTCAGGGGGGACAGATACGCAGTATTTT
cdr3_length: 13
j_call: TRBJ2-3
d_call: NA
v_call: TRBV20-1
clone_size: NA

cdr3_aa: CASSLAAGSSTDTQYF
cdr3_nt: TGCGCCAGCAGCTTGGCCGCGGGGTCTAGCACAGATACGCAGTATTTT
cdr3_length: 16
j_call: TRBJ2-3
d_call: NA
v_call: TRBV5-1
clone_size: NA

cdr3_aa: CASSAPYRGKGRDTQYF
cdr3_nt: TGTGCCAGCAGCGCTCCCTACAGGGGAAAGGGGAGAGATACGCAGTATTTT
cdr3_length: 17
j_call: TRBJ2-3
d_call: NA
v_call: TRBV12-1
clone_size: NA

cdr3_aa: CASSLVAGLGPRSGNTIYF
cdr3_nt: TGTGCCAGCAGCTTAGTAGCGGGGTTGGGACCACGCTCTGGAAACACCATATATTTT
cdr3_length: 19
j_call: TRBJ1-3
d_call: NA
v_call: TRBV7-2
clone_size: NA

cdr3_aa: CASSLGLTEGEQFF
cdr3_nt: TGTGCCAGCAGCTTAGGCCTCACAGAAGGTGAGCAGTTCTTC
cdr3_length: 14
j_call: TRBJ2-1
d_call: NA
v_call: TRBV7-9
clone_size: few

cdr3_aa: CASSSFSEKLFF
cdr3_nt: TGTGCCAGCAGCTCCTTTAGTGAAAAACTGTTTTTT
cdr3_length: 12
j_call: TRBJ1-4
d_call: NA
v_call: TRBV7-9
clone_size: NA

cdr3_aa: CASSSNRGLGYTF
cdr3_nt: TGTGCCAGCAGTTCCAACAGGGGGTTGGGCTACACCTTC
cdr3_length: 13
j_call: TRBJ1-2
d_call: TRBD1
v_call: TRBV28
clone_size: NA

cdr3_aa: CASSREANTEAFF
cdr3_nt: TGTGCCAGCAGCCGGGAGGCGAACACTGAAGCTTTCTTT
cdr3_length: 13
j_call: TRBJ1-1
d_call: NA
v_call: TRBV3-1/TRBV3-2
clone_size: NA

cdr3_aa: CASSSPPEGGYNEQFF
cdr3_nt: TGTGCCAGCAGCTCTCCCCCCGAGGGGGGGTACAATGAGCAGTTCTTC
cdr3_length: 16
j_call: TRBJ2-1
d_call: NA
v_call: TRBV3-1/TRBV3-2
clone_size: NA

cdr3_aa: CASSVRGQGETGYTF
cdr3_nt: TGTGCCAGCAGCGTAAGGGGACAGGGGGAAACTGGCTACACCTTC
cdr3_length: 15
j_call: TRBJ1-2
d_call: TRBD1
v_call: TRBV9
clone_size: NA

cdr3_aa: CASSILPGQITEAFF
cdr3_nt: TGTGCCAGTAGTATCCTGCCAGGGCAGATCACTGAAGCTTTCTTT
cdr3_length: 15
j_call: TRBJ1-1
d_call: NA
v_call: TRBV19
clone_size: NA

cdr3_aa: CASSLGFRGSNYGYTF
cdr3_nt: TGTGCCAGCAGCTTAGGGTTTAGGGGATCTAACTATGGCTACACCTTC
cdr3_length: 16
j_call: TRBJ1-2
d_call: NA
v_call: TRBV7-2
clone_size: NA

cdr3_aa: CASSQSLSGTGSTDTQYF
cdr3_nt: TGCGCCAGCAGCCAGTCGCTCTCCGGGACAGGGAGCACAGATACGCAGTATTTT
cdr3_length: 18
j_call: TRBJ2-3
d_call: TRBD1
v_call: TRBV4-3
clone_size: NA

cdr3_aa: CASSQQRTRYNEQFF
cdr3_nt: TGTGCCAGCAGCCAGCAGCGGACCCGATACAATGAGCAGTTCTTC
cdr3_length: 15
j_call: TRBJ2-1
d_call: NA
v_call: TRBV3-1/TRBV3-2
clone_size: many

cdr3_aa: CAWTPQGSSGYTF
cdr3_nt: TGTGCCTGGACTCCACAGGGATCTAGCGGCTACACCTTC
cdr3_length: 13
j_call: TRBJ1-2
d_call: NA
v_call: TRBV30
clone_size: NA

cdr3_aa: CASSQDTGSGYTF
cdr3_nt: TGTGCCAGCAGCCAAGACACGGGTAGTGGCTACACCTTC
cdr3_length: 13
j_call: TRBJ1-2
d_call: NA
v_call: TRBV3-1/TRBV3-2
clone_size: NA

cdr3_aa: CASSLVLAGGETQYF
cdr3_nt: TGTGCCAGCAGCTTGGTACTAGCGGGGGGAGAGACCCAGTACTTC
cdr3_length: 15
j_call: TRBJ2-5
d_call: TRBD2
v_call: TRBV5-4
clone_size: NA

cdr3_aa: CATSDLDRREQYF
cdr3_nt: TGTGCCACCAGTGATTTGGACAGGAGAGAGCAGTACTTC
cdr3_length: 13
j_call: TRBJ2-7
d_call: NA
v_call: TRBV24-1
clone_size: NA

cdr3_aa: CASSLVAGEQETQYF
cdr3_nt: TGCGCCAGCAGCTTGGTTGCGGGGGAACAAGAGACCCAGTACTTC
cdr3_length: 15
j_call: TRBJ2-5
d_call: TRBD2
v_call: TRBV5-1
clone_size: NA

cdr3_aa: CAWSTPPGEQYF
cdr3_nt: TGTGCCTGGAGTACCCCCCCGGGGGAGCAGTACTTC
cdr3_length: 12
j_call: TRBJ2-7
d_call: NA
v_call: TRBV30
clone_size: NA

cdr3_aa: CASSFVLAGAGEQFF
cdr3_nt: TGTGCCAGCAGCTTTGTACTAGCGGGGGCAGGGGAGCAGTTCTTC
cdr3_length: 15
j_call: TRBJ2-1
d_call: TRBD2
v_call: TRBV13
clone_size: NA

cdr3_aa: CASSSDRRAEKLFF
cdr3_nt: TGTGCCAGCTCATCCGACCGAAGAGCGGAAAAACTGTTTTTT
cdr3_length: 14
j_call: TRBJ1-4
d_call: NA
v_call: TRBV18
clone_size: NA

cdr3_aa: CASSSPGVWETQYF
cdr3_nt: TGTGCCAGCAGTAGCCCCGGGGTCTGGGAGACCCAGTACTTC
cdr3_length: 14
j_call: TRBJ2-5
d_call: NA
v_call: TRBV6-2/TRBV6-3
clone_size: NA

cdr3_aa: CASSPRWAGTEAFF
cdr3_nt: TGTGCCAGCAGCCCCAGGTGGGCGGGCACTGAAGCTTTCTTT
cdr3_length: 14
j_call: TRBJ1-1
d_call: NA
v_call: TRBV6-5
clone_size: NA

cdr3_aa: CASSTGTGGFLGYGYTF
cdr3_nt: TGTGCCAGCAGTACCGGGACAGGGGGTTTTCTAGGCTATGGCTACACCTTC
cdr3_length: 17
j_call: TRBJ1-2
d_call: TRBD1
v_call: TRBV28
clone_size: NA

cdr3_aa: CASSAGTGDEKLFF
cdr3_nt: TGTGCCAGCAGCGCCGGGACAGGGGATGAAAAACTGTTTTTT
cdr3_length: 14
j_call: TRBJ1-4
d_call: TRBD1
v_call: TRBV9
clone_size: NA

cdr3_aa: CASSSHTGYTGELFF
cdr3_nt: TGTGCCAGCAGTTCCCATACAGGGTACACCGGGGAGCTGTTTTTT
cdr3_length: 15
j_call: TRBJ2-2
d_call: NA
v_call: TRBV28
clone_size: NA

cdr3_aa: CASSSSYASWDTQYF
cdr3_nt: TGTGCCAGCAGCTCCTCCTACGCTTCGTGGGATACGCAGTATTTT
cdr3_length: 15
j_call: TRBJ2-3
d_call: NA
v_call: TRBV13
clone_size: NA

cdr3_aa: CASATGWNQPQHF
cdr3_nt: TGTGCCAGCGCGACAGGGTGGAATCAGCCCCAGCATTTT
cdr3_length: 13
j_call: TRBJ1-5
d_call: TRBD1
v_call: TRBV6-5
clone_size: NA

cdr3_aa: CASSQAPYFTEAFF
cdr3_nt: TGCGCCAGCAGCCAAGCCCCGTACTTCACTGAAGCTTTCTTT
cdr3_length: 14
j_call: TRBJ1-1
d_call: NA
v_call: TRBV4-1
clone_size: few

cdr3_aa: CASSVEAREMNTEAFF
cdr3_nt: TGTGCCAGCAGCGTAGAGGCCCGGGAGATGAACACTGAAGCTTTCTTT
cdr3_length: 16
j_call: TRBJ1-1
d_call: NA
v_call: TRBV9
clone_size: many

cdr3_aa: CASSASGGNQETQYF
cdr3_nt: TGTGCCAGCAGCGCTAGCGGGGGGAACCAAGAGACCCAGTACTTC
cdr3_length: 15
j_call: TRBJ2-5
d_call: TRBD2
v_call: TRBV9
clone_size: NA

cdr3_aa: CASSSAPTQGGEQYF
cdr3_nt: TGTGCCAGCAGCTCCGCCCCGACACAGGGTGGAGAGCAGTACTTC
cdr3_length: 15
j_call: TRBJ2-7
d_call: NA
v_call: TRBV7-9
clone_size: NA

cdr3_aa: CASSLGGEDYGYTF
cdr3_nt: TGTGCCAGCAGTTTAGGTGGGGAGGACTATGGCTACACCTTC
cdr3_length: 14
j_call: TRBJ1-2
d_call: NA
v_call: TRBV28
clone_size: NA

cdr3_aa: CASGAGTGAHEQYF
cdr3_nt: TGTGCTAGTGGCGCCGGGACAGGGGCCCACGAGCAGTACTTC
cdr3_length: 14
j_call: TRBJ2-7
d_call: TRBD1
v_call: TRBV12-5
clone_size: few

cdr3_aa: CASSLPGTGWAEKLFF
cdr3_nt: TGCGCCAGCAGCCTCCCCGGGACAGGGTGGGCTGAAAAACTGTTTTTT
cdr3_length: 16
j_call: TRBJ1-4
d_call: TRBD1
v_call: TRBV5-1
clone_size: once

cdr3_aa: CASNALTGKMNTEAFF
cdr3_nt: TGTGCCAGCAACGCCTTGACAGGGAAAATGAACACTGAAGCTTTCTTT
cdr3_length: 16
j_call: TRBJ1-1
d_call: TRBD1
v_call: TRBV27
clone_size: few

cdr3_aa: CASSLRGGRADTQYF
cdr3_nt: TGTGCCAGCAGCTTGAGAGGGGGTCGGGCAGATACGCAGTATTTT
cdr3_length: 15
j_call: TRBJ2-3
d_call: NA
v_call: TRBV5-4
clone_size: NA